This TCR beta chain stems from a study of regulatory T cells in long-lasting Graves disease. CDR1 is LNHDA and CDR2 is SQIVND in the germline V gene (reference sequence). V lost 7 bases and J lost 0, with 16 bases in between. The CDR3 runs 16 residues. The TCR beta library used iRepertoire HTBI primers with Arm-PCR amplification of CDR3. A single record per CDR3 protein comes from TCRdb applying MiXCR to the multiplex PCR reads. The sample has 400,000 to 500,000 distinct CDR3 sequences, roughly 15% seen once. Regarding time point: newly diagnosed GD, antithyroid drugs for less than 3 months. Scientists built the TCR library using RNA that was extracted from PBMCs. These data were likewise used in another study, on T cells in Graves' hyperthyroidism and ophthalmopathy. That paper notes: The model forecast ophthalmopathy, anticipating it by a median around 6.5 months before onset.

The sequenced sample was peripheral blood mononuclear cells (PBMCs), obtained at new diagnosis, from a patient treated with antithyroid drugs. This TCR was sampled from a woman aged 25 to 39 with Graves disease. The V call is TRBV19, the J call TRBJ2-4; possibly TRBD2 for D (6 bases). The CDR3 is CASMGGSAGAKNIQYF. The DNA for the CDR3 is TGTGCCAGTATGGGGGGATCGGCGGGAGCCAAAAACATTCAGTACTTC. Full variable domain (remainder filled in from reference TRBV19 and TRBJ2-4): DGGITQSPKYLFRKEGQNVTLSCEQNLNHDAMYWYRQDPGQGLRLIYYSQIVNDFQKGDIAEGYSVSREKKESFPLTVTSAQKNPTAFYLCASMGGSAGAKNIQYFGAGTRLSVL.